This TCR beta chain was identified during a study of shared clonotypes between healthy human individuals (dated by TCRdb to about 2020). About the study as a whole: The cohort comprised a couple of women and three men aged 18 to 49 years. For each donor, CD4 naive and CD4 memory were each given three plates, CD8 naive was given two plates, and CD8 memory was given one plate. Libraries were prepared and TCR repertoires were sequenced by different laboratories using diverse techniques, in order to increase sequencing depth and limit assay-specific biases. To estimate repertoire size and how much clonotype sharing occurs between individuals, the study deeply sequenced the blood TCR repertoires of five healthy adults. Each donor's leukapheresis produced roughly between roughly 0.9 and 9 billion PBMCs.

Measured from the cysteine to the phenylalanine, the CDR3 is 15 residues long. Left in the record is the CDR3 DNA by itself, 45 bases read in frame from the first base. The germline V gene encodes CDR1 KGHSH and CDR2 LQKENI. V is shortened by 2 bases, J by 2 bases, and the region joining them spans 10 bases. Study-wide conclusions, independent of this receptor: Clonotypes shared by all four sorted-subset donors showed higher generation probabilities than non-shared clonotypes. Pairwise subsampling indicated that sequencing depth was expected to affect the degree of clonotype sharing among donors. Incomplete sequencing was indicated by rarefaction of sorted-subset datasets, despite the large sequencing depth. Larger estimated clonotype richness was generally found for naive subsets than for memory subsets. The genetic and exposure-history diversity represented was limited by the small number of donors. Sampling was limited to blood, and TCR repertoires in tissue likely differ from TCR repertoires in blood. Roughly 5% of naive CD4, 3.5% of naive CD8, around 2.3% of memory CD4, and 0.35% to 0.4% of memory CD8 clonotypes were shared across several donors.

The donors were healthy, HIV-negative adults who had no recently reported acute infections or vaccinations. Every donor was a Caucasian adult residing in Nashville, Tennessee, USA. CD4+ T cells were enriched by magnetic negative selection, after which naive cells were positively selected on CD45RA and the negative fraction was taken as the memory subset. After blood collection by leukapheresis, PBMCs were isolated using Ficoll-Histopaque density gradient centrifugation and then cryopreserved in the vapor phase of liquid nitrogen. Purity and quantity of every magnetically sorted T cell population were checked by analytical flow cytometry. Genomic DNA was isolated from each sorted fraction and quantified by UV absorbance on a Nanodrop 2000c. Using the deep immunoSEQ assay, multiplex PCR amplified TCR CDR3 regions from genomic DNA. Extracted genomic DNA from each cell subset was distributed evenly across all wells of several immunoSEQ 96-well plates, and each plate was treated as a replicate. For sorted subsets, each replicate PCR was loaded with roughly 0.2 ug genomic DNA, equivalent to 25,000 to 35,000 T cell genomes. Purified libraries were measured with a Qubit 3.0 fluorometer, size-checked on a Bioanalyzer 2100, and measured again with the KAPA Library Quantification kit. Each immunoSEQ 96-well plate was sequenced on its own single-read 150-cycle Illumina NextSeq 550 flow cell. The authors' pipeline ran thus. The immunoSEQ output contained only junctional sequences without quality scores, so filtering could not match that applied to full-length reads. Sequences were annotated with PyIR, a Python wrapper for IgBLAST v1.9, using IMGT germline references to assign V/J genes and CDR3. Reads were filtered out if the reads had weak V/J assignments (E-value above 1e-6), no CDR3, stop codons, out-of-frame junctions, or ambiguous translated residues. V3J clonotypes were defined as sequences sharing the same inferred V gene, J gene, and CDR3 amino acid sequence. Percentage overlap between repertoires was calculated by dividing the number of shared unique clonotypes by the size of the smaller repertoire. Repertoire richness was assessed with RTK rarefaction, the Chao1 estimator, and Recon v2.1 estimates of unobserved clonotypes. Generation probabilities for all TCRbeta clonotypes obtained by the gDNA method from a few donors were computed using OLGA. The immuneACCESS repertoire file appears here via TCRdb, limited to in-frame rearrangements. These files lack a portion of the clones; in checked studies, under half of the deficit traces to unresolved V genes, and the cause of the others is not known. D and trimming come from the DNA, and the V and J calls and clone size come from that table. The sample contains 2 million to 2.5 million clones, about 95% of them found a single time. Approximately 0.13% of the sample goes to the ten largest clones.

In the case of this clone: No antigen is known for it. Base-call qualities are not available, and no considerably larger clone is one nucleotide away.

The chain couples TRBV18 to TRBJ1-3; the D gene is perhaps TRBD1, from 6 matching bases. The receptor was isolated from a man aged 18 to 30 in good health. The sequencing sample was made of naive CD4+ T cells sorted from blood. The cell subset or site label of this sample denotes: CD45RA+ positively selected. The bases are TGTGCCAGCTCACCAGTACAGGGTCCTGGAAACACCATATATTTT. This encodes CASSPVQGPGNTIYF.